This entry lists 22 T cell receptor beta chains sequenced from one sample in a study of T-cell reconstitution after alpha-beta-depleted transplantation in children. A library of TCRbeta sequences, prepared with unique molecular identifiers, was generated. MiXCR, run by TCRdb on the PCR reads, gives a single entry per CDR3 protein. The repertoire consists of around 15,000 distinct CDR3 sequences, with about 4.7% occurring once and the leading ten covering about 7.3%. The sample consisted of PBMCs, taken before TCRalphabeta/CD19-depleted stem cell transplant. The receptors shown here come from a boy younger than 18 with acute lymphoblastic leukemia, due to receive a stem cell transplant.

This clonotype has at least ten counts. The chain links TRBV7-2 to TRBJ2-7; TRBD2 matches at 9 bases. The germline CDR1 and CDR2 sequences are SGHTA and FQGNSA. V trimming: 6 bases; J trimming: 4 bases; junction bases outside the gene matches: 7. This CDR3 is 14 amino acids long. CDR3: CASRPWLAGYEQYF. Here the CDR3 DNA reads TGTGCCAGCAGGCCTTGGCTAGCGGGGTACGAGCAGTACTTC. The full variable domain, with the rest looked up from reference TRBV7-2 and TRBJ2-7, is GAGVSQSPSNKVTEKGKDVELRCDPISGHTALYWYRQSLGQGLEFLIYFQGNSAPDKSGLPSDRFSAERTGGSVSTLTIQRTQQEDSAVYLCASRPWLAGYEQYFGPGTRLTVT.

V is TRBV19 and J is TRBJ2-5; 10 bases fit TRBD1. Germline V lookup: CDR1 LNHDA, CDR2 SQIVND (reference sequence). The CDR3 covers 15 residues. Germline trimming cut 9 bases from V and 3 bases from J; bases unmatched to any gene: 10. Here the CDR3 reads CASLSSGQGKETQYF. The CDR3 DNA is TGTGCCAGCCTTTCCTCGGGACAGGGGAAAGAGACCCAGTACTTC.

This clonotype was picked up many times. At one end the junction does not follow the germline gene, possibly because of a read error. The chain uses TRBV7-6 and TRBJ1-4, with D perhaps TRBD1 (5 bases). CDR3 size: 13 residues. Germline V gene sequence: CDR1 SGHVS, CDR2 FNYEAQ. In DNA form, the CDR3 reads TGTGCCAGCAGCAGCCGGGACGGTGAAAGACTGTTTTTT. This encodes CASSSRDGERLFF.

In its sample, this clonotype was seen many times. The rearrangement joins TRBV13 to TRBJ2-1, with TRBD1 matching 10 bases. CDR1 PRHDT and CDR2 FYEKMQ come from the germline V gene (reference sequence). The ends lost 5 bases at V and 10 bases at J; junction bases unmatched: 11. The CDR3 consists of 15 residues. The chain's CDR3 is CASSPQTPGQGEQFF. The DNA of the CDR3 is TGTGCCAGCAGCCCACAGACTCCGGGACAGGGGGAGCAGTTCTTC. Filled out from reference TRBV13 and TRBJ2-1, the complete variable domain reads AAGVIQSPRHLIKEKRETATLKCYPIPRHDTVYWYQQGPGQDPQFLISFYEKMQSDKGSIPDRFSAQQFSDYHSELNMSSLELGDSALYFCASSPQTPGQGEQFFGPGTRLTVL.

At least ten counts were recorded for this clonotype. This chain joins TRBV3-1 and TRBJ2-1; 7 bases are a match to TRBD2. V trimming: 0 bases; J trimming: 3 bases; junction bases outside the gene matches: 5. The CDR3 sequence is 16 residues long. Germline CDR1 and CDR2: LGHDT and YNNKEL (reference sequence). Here the CDR3 DNA reads TGTGCCAGCAGCCAAGAGGGGGGGGTGAACTACAATGAGCAGTTCTTC. Encoded protein: CASSQEGGVNYNEQFF.

This clonotype appeared many times. The chain carries TRBV28 and TRBJ2-2; D is uncertain. The CDR3 totals 12 residues. Germline V CDR1 and CDR2: MDHEN, SYDVKM. Trimming stripped 5 bases from V and 3 bases from J, with 4 bases between. The CDR3 region has the DNA TGTGCCAGCAGTGTGGACACCGGGGAGCTGTTTTTT. Amino acid sequence: CASSVDTGELFF.

The table lists this clonotype with many counts. The chain uses TRBV4-3 and TRBJ2-5, with D maybe TRBD2 (5 bases). The germline V and J ends were trimmed by 4 bases and 5 bases, with 14 bases remaining between them. Germline CDR1 LGHNA, CDR2 YSLEER. The CDR3 runs 14 residues. CDR3 in DNA: TGCGCCAGCAGCCCGAGCGGAGAGAGGGAGACCCAGTACTTC. This codes for CASSPSGERETQYF.

With respect to this clonotype: A much larger clone is a single base away; this may be a read error. The chain uses TRBV3-1 and TRBJ2-3, with TRBD2 matching 8 bases. The germline gives CDR1 LGHDT, CDR2 YNNKEL (reference sequence). Trimming removed 8 bases from V and 3 bases from J; junction bases left unmatched: 19. The CDR3 totals 18 residues. Here the CDR3 reads CASCPQGAGVLLTDTQYF. In nucleotides, the CDR3 is TGTGCCAGCTGCCCCCAGGGAGCGGGGGTCCTATTAACAGATACGCAGTATTTT.

This clonotype was recorded many times. The rearrangement joins TRBV5-6 to TRBJ2-1, with 8 bases identical to TRBD2. Germline V gives CDR1 SGHDT, CDR2 YYEEEE. Trimming at V came to 1 base and at J to 0 bases, leaving 6 bases not matched to a gene. This CDR3 has 17 amino acids. CDR3 DNA: TGTGCCAGCAGCTTGTGGGTAGCGGGGCGCTCCTACAATGAGCAGTTCTTC. Amino acids: CASSLWVAGRSYNEQFF. The entire variable domain, with the rest obtained from reference TRBV5-6 and TRBJ2-1, is as follows: DAGVTQSPTHLIKTRGQQVTLRCSPKSGHDTVSWYQQALGQGPQFIFQYYEEEERQRGNFPDRFSGHQFPNYSSELNVNALLLGDSALYLCASSLWVAGRSYNEQFFGPGTRLTVL.

At least ten counts were recorded for this clonotype. V and J are TRBV7-8 and TRBJ2-6; possible D gene TRBD1, 6 bases. This CDR3 region has 18 residues. Trimming stripped 4 bases from V and 1 base from J, with 17 bases between. CDR1 is SGHVS and CDR2 is FQNEAQ in the germline V gene. The CDR3 is CASSSRGTSLSGANVLTF. The CDR3 DNA sequence: TGTGCCAGCAGCTCCAGAGGGACATCCCTGTCTGGGGCCAACGTCCTGACTTTC. Full variable domain (missing parts from reference TRBV7-8 and TRBJ2-6): GAGVSQSPRYKVAKRGQDVALRCDPISGHVSLFWYQQALGQGPEFLTYFQNEAQLDKSGLPSDRFFAERPEGSVSTLKIQRTQQEDSAVYLCASSSRGTSLSGANVLTFGAGSRLTVL.

Many counts were recorded for this clonotype. The chain combines TRBV20-1 with TRBJ2-5; 9 bases are shared with TRBD2. Looked up from germline, CDR1 is DFQATT and CDR2 is SNEGSKA (reference sequence). The CDR3 extends over 18 amino acids. The V segment lost 2 bases and the J segment 3 bases; nucleotides outside the gene matches: 16. This CDR3 is CSARTPGGASGKKETQYF. CDR3 nucleotides: TGCAGTGCTAGAACCCCGGGGGGGGCTAGCGGGAAGAAAGAGACCCAGTACTTC.

This clonotype showed up many times. The rearrangement uses TRBV19 and TRBJ1-5; D may be TRBD1 (5 bases). Trimming stripped 5 bases from V and 3 bases from J, with 14 bases between. This CDR3 region has 15 residues. CDR1 and CDR2 (germline): LNHDA, SQIVND (reference sequence). CDR3 sequence reads: CASSVDGAPNQPQHF. CDR3 in DNA: TGTGCCAGTAGTGTGGACGGGGCTCCCAATCAGCCCCAGCATTTT.

This clonotype was detected a few times. V gene TRBV6-5 combines with J gene TRBJ2-2; unclear D gene. The CDR3 is 11 amino acids. The V gene lost 6 bases and the J gene lost 8 bases, with 7 bases spanning the gap. Germline CDR1 reads MNHEY; CDR2 reads SVGAGI. This chain's CDR3 is CASSREGELFF. The DNA for the CDR3 is TGTGCCAGCAGCCGCGAAGGGGAGCTGTTTTTT.

This clonotype was recorded at least ten times. V and J are TRBV2 and TRBJ2-7; D gene uncertain. The germline V and J ends were trimmed by 4 bases and 7 bases, with 5 bases remaining between them. The CDR3 spans 10 residues. CDR1 is SNHLY, CDR2 FYNNEI, per germline. CDR3 amino acids: CASSVREQYF. The DNA of the CDR3 is TGTGCCAGCAGTGTAAGGGAGCAGTACTTC.

This clonotype has at least ten counts. CDR3 nucleotides: TGTGCCAGTAGTATGAACGGACTAGCCAAATACGAGCAGTACTTC. It is translated as CASSMNGLAKYEQYF. The J gene is TRBJ2-7, the V gene TRBV19; 8 bases are shared with TRBD2. CDR3 length: 15 amino acids. J was trimmed by 4 bases and V by 3 bases; bases with no gene match: 8. Looked up from germline, CDR1 is LNHDA and CDR2 is SQIVND (reference sequence).

This clonotype came up many times. The rearrangement uses TRBV5-6 and TRBJ1-6, with a weak D call TRBD1 (6 bases). V lost 2 bases and J lost 3, with 15 bases in between. In germline, CDR1 is SGHDT, CDR2 YYEEEE. The CDR3 is 17 amino acids. CDR3 nucleotides: TGTGCCAGCAGCTTAGGGGGGGCTGTCAACTATAATTCACCCCTCCACTTT. This codes for CASSLGGAVNYNSPLHF.

Ten or more counts support this clonotype. V is TRBV12-3 or TRBV12-4 and J is TRBJ2-7; D might be TRBD1 (6 bases). Trimming pared 1 base from V and 5 bases from J, leaving 15 bases between. This CDR3 comprises 15 residues. For the CDR3, the DNA is TGTGCCAGCAGTTTAGATTGGCAGGGGAGCCACGAGCAGTACTTC. Translated, it gives CASSLDWQGSHEQYF.

This clonotype was seen repeatedly, ten times or more. The J gene is TRBJ1-2, the V gene TRBV4-2, with D perhaps TRBD1 (5 bases). The CDR3 totals 16 residues. Per the germline V gene, CDR1 is LGHNA and CDR2 is YNFKEQ. The V end was cut by 4 bases, the J end by 4 bases, with 19 bases between. The CDR3 loop reads CASSPSTVLAGYGYTF. CDR3 sequence (DNA): TGTGCCAGCAGCCCATCGACAGTCCTGGCGGGCTATGGCTACACCTTC.

This clonotype was recorded many times. The rearrangement links TRBV4-3 to TRBJ1-3; TRBD1 is a possible D gene (5 bases). The CDR3 runs 18 residues. Trimming removed 0 bases at V and 3 bases at J, with 18 bases between. The germline V gene has CDR1 LGHNA and CDR2 YSLEER. The CDR3 loop is CASSQDQVAGKVGNTIYF. CDR3 nucleotide sequence: TGCGCCAGCAGCCAAGATCAGGTGGCAGGGAAAGTTGGAAACACCATATATTTT.

This clonotype has a count of ten or more. CDR3 residues: CASSLSQGANTGELFF. The CDR3 nucleotides read TGTGCCAGCAGTTTGAGTCAGGGGGCAAACACCGGGGAGCTGTTTTTT. The gene calls are TRBV28 and TRBJ2-2; 8 positions match TRBD1. CDR1 is MDHEN, CDR2 SYDVKM, per germline. V dropped 3 bases and J dropped 2; count of bases not matched to a gene: 5. This CDR3 has 16 amino acids.

This clonotype appeared many times. V gene TRBV15 combines with J gene TRBJ2-1; 7 positions agree with TRBD2. Germline assignment: CDR1 LNHNV and CDR2 YYDKDF (reference sequence). J lost 3 bases, V lost 0 bases, and 5 bases had no gene match. This CDR3 region has 16 residues. The CDR3 DNA reads as TGTGCCACCAGCAGAGATGTAGCGGGTGGCTACAATGAGCAGTTCTTC. Protein sequence: CATSRDVAGGYNEQFF. The whole variable domain, filled in from reference TRBV15 and TRBJ2-1, reads DAMVIQNPRYQVTQFGKPVTLSCSQTLNHNVMYWYQQKSSQAPKLLFHYYDKDFNNEADTPDNFQSRRPNTSFCFLDIRSPGLGDTAMYLCATSRDVAGGYNEQFFGPGTRLTVL.

Within the sample, this clonotype is medium-sized. The rearrangement uses TRBV6-2 or TRBV6-3 and TRBJ2-1; D not resolved. Germline values: CDR1 MNHEY, CDR2 SVGEGT. The CDR3 is 15 amino acids. With 0 bases removed from V and 5 bases from J, the gap between germline ends came to 11 bases. CDR3 coding DNA: TGTGCCAGCAGTTACTCTGGGTGGGTGAACAATGAGCAGTTCTTC. It specifies CASSYSGWVNNEQFF.